This is a list of T cell receptor beta chains from one sample in a study of T cell repertoires in cytomegalovirus infection. Their target antigens are unknown. TCRdb analysed the reads with MiXCR anew, one entry per CDR3 protein. The repertoire holds under 850,000 distinct CDR3 sequences, with 30% to 40% as singletons. Sample: cultured PBMCs, taken from culture after CMV antigen stimulation. These receptor sequences come from a human donor in good health (CMV status not recorded). Some clones in this sample may be carry-over from other donors' samples. Both conserved end residues are part of each CDR3. A D gene is named only where the DNA matches it firmly. A row's size may be missing; if present it is once, few, many or a size class.

D gene	V gene	clone size	J gene	CDR3 protein	CDR3 DNA
TRBD2	TRBV20-1	NA	TRBJ2-1	CSASSKLRAGGLNEQFF	TGCAGTGCTAGTTCAAAATTACGAGCGGGGGGGCTGAATGAGCAGTTCTTC
NA	TRBV7-9	NA	TRBJ1-1	CASSPPAGTEAFF	TGTGCCAGCAGCCCTCCCGCAGGCACTGAAGCTTTCTTT
NA	TRBV6-5	NA	TRBJ2-5	CASSRLGRGQETQYF	TGTGCCAGCAGTCGCCTAGGGCGGGGTCAAGAGACCCAGTACTTC
NA	TRBV27	few	TRBJ2-6	CASSAGRGTGANVLTF	TGTGCCAGCTCCGCGGGTCGTGGCACTGGGGCCAACGTCCTGACTTTC
NA	TRBV20-1	NA	TRBJ2-5	CSANPGGTYQETQYF	TGCAGTGCTAACCCCGGGGGAACGTACCAAGAGACCCAGTACTTC
NA	TRBV27	NA	TRBJ2-7	CASSIGTLPTYEQYF	TGTGCCAGCAGCATCGGGACACTACCCACCTACGAGCAGTACTTC
NA	TRBV7-2	few	TRBJ2-7	CASSLGWNEQYF	TGTGCCAGCAGCTTAGGGTGGAACGAGCAGTACTTC
NA	TRBV10-3	NA	TRBJ2-3	CAVSGQGSATDTQYF	TGTGCCGTGAGCGGGCAGGGGTCCGCCACAGATACGCAGTATTTT
NA	TRBV6-8	NA	TRBJ2-5	CASRDIWRKEETQYF	TGTGCCAGCAGAGATATATGGCGGAAAGAAGAGACCCAGTACTTC
NA	TRBV29-1	NA	TRBJ2-5	CSFKGNRETQYF	TGCAGCTTCAAGGGAAATCGAGAGACCCAGTACTTC
NA	TRBV10-3	few	TRBJ2-3	CAISGVRPRAYTQYF	TGTGCCATCAGTGGTGTTCGGCCCAGGGCATATACGCAGTATTTT
NA	TRBV12-3/TRBV12-4	NA	TRBJ1-5	CASKLSDGLINQPQHF	TGTGCCAGCAAACTTTCCGATGGTCTTATCAATCAGCCCCAGCATTTT
NA	TRBV5-1	NA	TRBJ1-1	CASSALRGTEAFF	TGCGCCAGCAGCGCTCTACGAGGGACTGAAGCTTTCTTT
NA	TRBV11-2	NA	TRBJ2-7	CASSLGRSWRTSYEQYF	TGTGCCAGCAGCTTAGGTCGGTCGTGGAGGACGTCCTACGAGCAGTACTTC
NA	TRBV7-4	NA	TRBJ2-5	CASSSPPGDPRETQYF	TGTGCCAGCAGCTCCCCCCCAGGGGATCCGCGGGAGACCCAGTACTTC
TRBD1	TRBV28	NA	TRBJ2-7	CASSYGQEVNEQYF	TGTGCCAGCAGTTACGGACAGGAGGTAAACGAGCAGTACTTC
NA	TRBV11-2	NA	TRBJ2-3	CASSPWTLDTQYF	TGTGCCAGCAGCCCATGGACCTTAGATACGCAGTATTTT
TRBD1	TRBV9	NA	TRBJ1-2	CASSPRDRVDSGYTF	TGTGCCAGCAGCCCTCGGGACAGGGTCGATTCGGGCTACACCTTC
NA	TRBV7-2	few	TRBJ2-7	CASSFSVTSEQYF	TGTGCCAGCAGCTTCAGCGTGACGAGCGAGCAGTACTTC
NA	TRBV19	NA	TRBJ1-5	CASSIYVSPGNQPQHF	TGTGCCAGTAGTATTTACGTGAGCCCAGGGAATCAGCCCCAGCATTTT
NA	TRBV7-9	few	TRBJ2-5	CASNPGTQETQYF	TGTGCCAGCAACCCGGGAACCCAAGAGACCCAGTACTTC
NA	TRBV7-2	many	TRBJ2-2	CASSSGPTTGELFF	TGTGCCAGCAGCTCCGGACCAACCACCGGGGAGCTGTTTTTT
NA	TRBV28	NA	TRBJ2-4	CASGIIRDTAKNIQYF	TGTGCCAGCGGAATAATCCGTGACACCGCCAAAAACATTCAGTACTTC
TRBD2	TRBV7-2	many	TRBJ2-7	CASSVKTSGGAGQYF	TGTGCCAGCAGCGTAAAGACTAGCGGGGGGGCCGGGCAGTACTTC
NA	TRBV12-3/TRBV12-4	few	TRBJ1-1	CASSLTEQGTEAFF	TGTGCCAGCAGTTTGACCGAACAGGGTACTGAAGCTTTCTTT
NA	TRBV7-4	NA	TRBJ1-1	CASSAPDKNTEAFF	TGTGCCAGCAGCGCCCCGGATAAAAACACTGAAGCTTTCTTT
TRBD2	TRBV12-3/TRBV12-4	NA	TRBJ2-1	CASSFRAGDEQFF	TGTGCCAGCAGTTTTCGAGCGGGGGATGAGCAGTTCTTC
NA	TRBV7-9	few	TRBJ2-1	CASSPSTTANNEQFF	TGTGCCAGCAGCCCGTCCACGACGGCTAACAATGAGCAGTTCTTC
TRBD2	TRBV10-3	NA	TRBJ2-1	CAAGLVIDEQFF	TGTGCCGCCGGACTAGTTATCGATGAGCAGTTCTTC
NA	TRBV5-1	NA	TRBJ1-1	CASSIRTDHTEAFF	TGCGCCAGCAGCATACGGACAGACCACACTGAAGCTTTCTTT
NA	TRBV5-1	few	TRBJ1-1	CASSSDRTVMNTEAFF	TGCGCCAGCAGCTCGGACCGGACAGTTATGAACACTGAAGCTTTCTTT
NA	TRBV12-3/TRBV12-4	NA	TRBJ1-1	CASGKGGRIPEAFF	TGTGCCAGCGGAAAGGGGGGACGGATTCCTGAAGCTTTCTTT
NA	TRBV6-5	NA	TRBJ2-1	CASSLAARSYNEQFF	TGTGCCAGCAGTTTAGCGGCTCGCTCCTACAATGAGCAGTTCTTC
NA	TRBV27	once	TRBJ1-3	CASSMDGSSGNTIYF	TGTGCCAGCAGTATGGACGGGTCCTCTGGAAACACCATATATTTT
NA	TRBV12-3/TRBV12-4	few	TRBJ1-5	CASSFRTWPQHF	TGTGCCAGCAGTTTCCGGACGTGGCCCCAGCATTTT
NA	TRBV2	NA	TRBJ1-1	CASMGLKDRNTEAFF	TGTGCCAGCATGGGATTAAAGGACAGGAACACTGAAGCTTTCTTT
NA	TRBV6-4	NA	TRBJ1-2	CASSAQVGYGYGYTF	TGTGCCAGCAGTGCACAGGTTGGTTATGGCTATGGCTACACCTTC